This T cell receptor beta chain was obtained from a study of blood T cell repertoires in COVID-19. Study details: PBMCs, B-cell-depleted T cells, or T cells were the source of the cDNA or gDNA that made up the material.

This clone occurred once. Followed over time, Seattle patients had been enrolled while infection was active. This CDR3 is built from 15 residues. The germline CDR1 and CDR2 sequences are KGHSH and LQKENI. Trimming left V 1 base short and J 2 bases short, with 12 bases between. Method: immunoSEQ multiplex PCR; TCRdb's copy keeps in-frame clones and lacks some. The sample includes a few hundred thousand clones, more than 75% of them seen just once. This chain joins TRBV18 and TRBJ2-7; the D gene is possibly TRBD2 (5 bases). The sample consisted of peripheral blood. This TCR came from a woman in her 30s with COVID-19, enrolled during active disease. CDR3 nucleotide sequence: TGTGCCAGCTCACCACGGGGTAGCGTGGCCTACGAGCAGTACTTC. This translates into CASSPRGSVAYEQYF.